These 9 T cell receptor beta chains were sequenced from one sample in a study of blood T cells in healthy people across ages. For the second PCR, which ran for about 6 to 11 cycles, a sample-barcoded 5' primer and a J-beta primer mix were used. TCRdb independently ran MiXCR on the 5' RACE reads; one entry per CDR3 protein. In the table there are 540,000 or so distinct CDR3 sequences, 45% to 55% of which are singletons. Sequencing was performed on blood. The receptors derive from a man older than 75 in good health.

There are a few counts of this clonotype. The rearrangement uses TRBV12-3 or TRBV12-4 and TRBJ2-1; TRBD2 matches at 9 bases. This CDR3 region has 16 residues. V shed 6 bases and J 0 bases; nucleotides not matched to a gene: 6. The CDR3 nucleotides read TGTGCCAGCAGGGTTTCGGGACTAGCCTCCTACAATGAGCAGTTCTTC. Its protein is CASRVSGLASYNEQFF.

This chain connects TRBV12-3 or TRBV12-4 to TRBJ2-7, with D possibly TRBD1 on 6 matching bases. Trimming shortened V by 7 bases and J by 1 base, and 14 bases separated the two germline ends. CDR3 length: 14 amino acids. The CDR3 DNA reads TGTGCCAGCACCGGGACACAATCTTCCTACGAGCAGTACTTC. Protein sequence: CASTGTQSSYEQYF.

The V call is TRBV7-2, the J call TRBJ1-6, with TRBD1 as a possible D gene (6 bases). The CDR3 covers 14 residues. Germline CDR1 and CDR2: SGHTA and FQGNSA. Between the trimmed V and J ends, which lost 1 base and 6 bases, there was a span of 7 bases. This chain's CDR3 is CASSLGGLNSPLHF. The CDR3 DNA reads TGTGCCAGCAGCTTAGGGGGGCTTAATTCACCCCTCCACTTT.

The chain uses TRBV6-6 and TRBJ1-3; TRBD1 might be the D (5 bases). Germline values: CDR1 MNHNY, CDR2 SVGAGI (reference sequence). V was trimmed by 5 bases and J by 4 bases, leaving 15 bases between them. The CDR3 is 15 residues long. The CDR3 nucleotides are TGTGCCAGCAGTATCGACCGGGACCAGGGAAACACCATATATTTT. Its translation: CASSIDRDQGNTIYF.

This clonotype showed up just a few times. This sequence joins TRBV12-3 or TRBV12-4 and TRBJ1-1; D remains unclear. CDR3 size: 13 residues. V gave up 3 bases and J gave up 1 base, with 6 bases separating them. CDR3 sequence: CASSFIENTEAFF. CDR3 DNA sequence: TGTGCCAGCAGTTTCATAGAGAACACTGAAGCTTTCTTT.

With regard to this clonotype: A read error is possible here, since a much larger clone lies one base away. This sequence joins TRBV4-3 and TRBJ2-1; the D is unclear. The V gene's germline CDR1 is LGHNA and CDR2 YSLEER. CDR3 length: 15 residues. With 1 base removed from V and 2 bases from J, the gap between germline ends came to 9 bases. The CDR3, as DNA: TGCGCCAGCAGCCAAGGACGAGCTGCCTACAATGAGCAGTTCTTC. Translated, it gives CASSQGRAAYNEQFF.

This clonotype was counted a few times. V and J are TRBV10-3 and TRBJ1-6; 8 nucleotides agree with TRBD1. Trimming removed 3 bases from V and 10 bases from J; junction bases left unmatched: 5. Germline CDR1 ENHRY, CDR2 SYGVKD. The CDR3 has 14 residues. This CDR3 reads CAISDGDRISPLHF. CDR3 nucleotides: TGTGCCATCAGTGATGGGGACAGGATCTCACCCCTCCACTTT.

This CDR3 is CSARAEGILRNIQYF. The CDR3 DNA sequence: TGCAGTGCTAGAGCGGAGGGGATCCTCAGAAACATTCAGTACTTC. The J gene is TRBJ2-4, the V gene TRBV20-1, with a tentative D call TRBD2 (6 bases). Looked up from germline, CDR1 is DFQATT and CDR2 is SNEGSKA (reference sequence). The CDR3 totals 15 residues. Trimming shortened V by 1 base and J by 6 bases, and 16 bases separated the two germline ends.

The chain combines TRBV7-9 with TRBJ1-6; D may be TRBD1 (5 bases). Germline V CDR1 and CDR2: SEHNR, FQNEAQ (reference sequence). The CDR3 runs to 15 residues. V dropped 5 bases and J dropped 9 bases, with 17 bases sitting between them. CDR3 protein: CASSVSGAESSPLHF. CDR3 nucleotides: TGTGCCAGCAGCGTATCCGGGGCCGAGAGTTCACCCCTCCACTTT.